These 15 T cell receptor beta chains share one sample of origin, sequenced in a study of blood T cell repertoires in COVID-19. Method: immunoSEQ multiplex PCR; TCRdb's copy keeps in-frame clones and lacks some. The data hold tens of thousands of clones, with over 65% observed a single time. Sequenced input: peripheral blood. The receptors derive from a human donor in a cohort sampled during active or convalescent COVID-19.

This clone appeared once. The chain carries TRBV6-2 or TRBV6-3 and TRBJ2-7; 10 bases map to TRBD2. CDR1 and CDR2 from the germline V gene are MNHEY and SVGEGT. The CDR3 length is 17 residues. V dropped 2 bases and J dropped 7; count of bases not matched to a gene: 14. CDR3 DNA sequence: TGTGCCAGCAGTTACGTTCCTAGCGGGAGTCATCTGGGGGAGCAGTACTTC. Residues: CASSYVPSGSHLGEQYF.

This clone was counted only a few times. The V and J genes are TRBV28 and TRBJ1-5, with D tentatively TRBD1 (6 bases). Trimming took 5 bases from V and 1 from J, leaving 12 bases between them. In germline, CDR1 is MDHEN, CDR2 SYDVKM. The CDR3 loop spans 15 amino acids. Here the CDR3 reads CASSTPTGSNQPQHF. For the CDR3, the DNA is TGTGCCAGCAGTACCCCAACAGGGAGCAATCAGCCCCAGCATTTT.

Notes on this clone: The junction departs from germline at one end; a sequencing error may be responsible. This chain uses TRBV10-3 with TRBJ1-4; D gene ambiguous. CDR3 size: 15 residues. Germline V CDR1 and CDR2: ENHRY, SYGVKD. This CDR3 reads CAVSQTGTTNEKLFF. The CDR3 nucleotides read TGTGCCGTCAGCCAAACCGGGACAACTAATGAAAAACTGTTTTTT.

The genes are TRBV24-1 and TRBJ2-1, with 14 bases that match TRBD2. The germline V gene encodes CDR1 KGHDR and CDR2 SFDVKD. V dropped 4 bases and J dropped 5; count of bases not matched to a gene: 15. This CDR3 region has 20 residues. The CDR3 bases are TGTGCCACCAGTGACTCTTCCGGGACTAGCGGGAGAGCGGGTGACAATGAGCAGTTCTTC. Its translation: CATSDSSGTSGRAGDNEQFF.

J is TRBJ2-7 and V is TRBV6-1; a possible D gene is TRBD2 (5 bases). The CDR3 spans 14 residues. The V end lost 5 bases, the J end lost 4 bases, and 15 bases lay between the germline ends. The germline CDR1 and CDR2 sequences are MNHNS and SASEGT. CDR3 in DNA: TGTGCCAGCAGTCTTAACTCGGGATTTTACGAGCAGTACGTC. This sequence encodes CASSLNSGFYEQYV.

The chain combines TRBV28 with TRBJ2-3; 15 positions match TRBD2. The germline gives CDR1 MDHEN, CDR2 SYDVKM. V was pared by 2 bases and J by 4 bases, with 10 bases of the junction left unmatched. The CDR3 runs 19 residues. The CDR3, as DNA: TGTGCCAGCAGTTTACCGGGGACTAGCGGGGGGAAGAGGGCAGATACGCAGTATTTT. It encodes CASSLPGTSGGKRADTQYF. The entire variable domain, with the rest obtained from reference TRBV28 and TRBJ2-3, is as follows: DVKVTQSSRYLVKRTGEKVFLECVQDMDHENMFWYRQDPGLGLRLIYFSYDVKMKEKGDIPEGYSVSREKKERFSLILESASTNQTSMYLCASSLPGTSGGKRADTQYFGPGTRLTVL.

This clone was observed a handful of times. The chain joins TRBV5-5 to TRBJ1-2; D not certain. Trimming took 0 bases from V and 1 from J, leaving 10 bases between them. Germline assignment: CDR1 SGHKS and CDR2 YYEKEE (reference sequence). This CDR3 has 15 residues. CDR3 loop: CASSLGGGNNYGYTF. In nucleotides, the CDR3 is TGTGCCAGCAGCTTGGGAGGAGGGAATAACTATGGCTACACCTTC.

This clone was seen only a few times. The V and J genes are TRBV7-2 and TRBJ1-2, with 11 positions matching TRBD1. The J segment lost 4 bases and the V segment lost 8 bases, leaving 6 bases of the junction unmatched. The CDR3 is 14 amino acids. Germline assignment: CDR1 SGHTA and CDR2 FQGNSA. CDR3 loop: CASGTDRGPYGYTF. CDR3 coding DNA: TGTGCCAGCGGGACGGACAGGGGGCCCTATGGCTACACCTTC.

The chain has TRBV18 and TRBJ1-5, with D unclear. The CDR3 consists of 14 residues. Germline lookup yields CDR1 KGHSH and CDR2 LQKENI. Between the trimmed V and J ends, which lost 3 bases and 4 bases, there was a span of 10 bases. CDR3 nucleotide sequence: TGTGCCAGCTCACCCGGAACAGAGAATCAGCCCCAGCATTTT. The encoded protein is CASSPGTENQPQHF.

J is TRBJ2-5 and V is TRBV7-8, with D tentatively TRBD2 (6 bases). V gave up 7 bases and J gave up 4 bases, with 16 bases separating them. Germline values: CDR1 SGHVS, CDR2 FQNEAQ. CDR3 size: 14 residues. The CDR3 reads CASTTNSGPETQYF. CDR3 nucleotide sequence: TGTGCCAGCACCACCAATAGCGGCCCAGAGACCCAGTACTTC.

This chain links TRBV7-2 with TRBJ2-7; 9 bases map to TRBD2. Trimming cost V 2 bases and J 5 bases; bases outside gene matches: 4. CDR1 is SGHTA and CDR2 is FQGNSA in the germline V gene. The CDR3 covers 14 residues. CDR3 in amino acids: CASSLTVAGDEQYF. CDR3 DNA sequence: TGTGCCAGCAGCTTAACGGTAGCGGGAGACGAGCAGTACTTC. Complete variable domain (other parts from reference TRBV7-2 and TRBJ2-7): GAGVSQSPSNKVTEKGKDVELRCDPISGHTALYWYRQSLGQGLEFLIYFQGNSAPDKSGLPSDRFSAERTGGSVSTLTIQRTQQEDSAVYLCASSLTVAGDEQYFGPGTRLTVT.

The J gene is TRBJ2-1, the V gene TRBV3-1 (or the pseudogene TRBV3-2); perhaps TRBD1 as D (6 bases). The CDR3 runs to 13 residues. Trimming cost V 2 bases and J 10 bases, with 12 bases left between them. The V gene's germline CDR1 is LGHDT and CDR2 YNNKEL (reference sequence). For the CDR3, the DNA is TGTGCCAGCAGCCAAATGGGGGCGAGAGAGCAGTTCTTC. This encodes CASSQMGAREQFF.

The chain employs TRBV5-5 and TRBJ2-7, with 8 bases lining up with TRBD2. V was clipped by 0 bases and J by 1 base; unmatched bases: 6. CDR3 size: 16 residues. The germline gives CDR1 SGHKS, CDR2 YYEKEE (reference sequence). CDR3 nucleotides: TGTGCCAGCAGCTTGGCCCCCGGGAGGGAATCCTACGAGCAGTACGTC. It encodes CASSLAPGRESYEQYV.

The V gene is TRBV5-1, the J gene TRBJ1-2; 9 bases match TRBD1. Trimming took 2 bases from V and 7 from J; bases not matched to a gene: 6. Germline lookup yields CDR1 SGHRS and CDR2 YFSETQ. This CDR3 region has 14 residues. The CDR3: CASSFTGGKGGYTF. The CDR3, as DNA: TGCGCCAGCAGCTTTACAGGGGGCAAGGGTGGCTACACCTTC.

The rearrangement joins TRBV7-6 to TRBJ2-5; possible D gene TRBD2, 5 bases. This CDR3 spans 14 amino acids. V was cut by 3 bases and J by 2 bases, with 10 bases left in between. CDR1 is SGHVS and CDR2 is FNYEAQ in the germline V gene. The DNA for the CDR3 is TGTGCCAGCAGCTTTTCGCCGGGGCAAGAGACCCAGTACTTC. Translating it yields CASSFSPGQETQYF.